These T cell receptor beta chains were read from a single sample in a study of cytotoxic CD8 clonotypes in ibrutinib-treated CLL. Assay: immunoSEQ multiplex PCR; the TCRdb copy retains only in-frame clones and omits some. The sample holds more than 200,000 clones, approximately 79% seen once. This specimen was PBMCs, taken after 12 months of ibrutinib treatment. The receptors derive from a human donor with chronic lymphocytic leukemia. CDR3s include the opening cysteine and the closing phenylalanine or tryptophan. D genes are given only for firm matches. Size tells how often a clone was seen (once, few, many) or the class of an expanded clone, and some rows leave it out.

CDR3nt: TGTGCCAGCAGTGTGGCTAGCGGGGGGCCAGGGGAGCAGTACTTC
CDR3aa: CASSVASGGPGEQYF
d_gene: TRBD2
j_gene: TRBJ2-7
v_gene: TRBV9
abundance: .

CDR3nt: TGTGCCAGCAGCGTAGCTAGTGACAGGGCTGATTCACCCCTCCACTTT
CDR3aa: CASSVASDRADSPLHF
d_gene: TRBD1
j_gene: TRBJ1-6
v_gene: TRBV9
abundance: few

CDR3nt: TGTGCCAGTAGCCCGCACTGGAACACTGAAGCTTTCTTT
CDR3aa: CASSPHWNTEAFF
d_gene: .
j_gene: TRBJ1-1
v_gene: TRBV19
abundance: few

CDR3nt: TGTGCCTCCCTCCCGGACCTCGCGAACACCGGGGAGCTGTTTTTT
CDR3aa: CASLPDLANTGELFF
d_gene: .
j_gene: TRBJ2-2
v_gene: TRBV5-4
abundance: few

CDR3nt: TGTGCCAGCAGCCTAAAGGCAGCGGGGGTGACAGATACGCAGTATTTT
CDR3aa: CASSLKAAGVTDTQYF
d_gene: TRBD2
j_gene: TRBJ2-3
v_gene: TRBV2
abundance: .

CDR3nt: TGTGCCAGCAACCCCGGGACAGGGCAAGAGACCCAGTACTTC
CDR3aa: CASNPGTGQETQYF
d_gene: TRBD1
j_gene: TRBJ2-5
v_gene: TRBV6-1
abundance: .

CDR3nt: TGTGCCAGTAGTATGGCGGGAGCCGGCAACGAGCAGTACTTC
CDR3aa: CASSMAGAGNEQYF
d_gene: TRBD2
j_gene: TRBJ2-7
v_gene: TRBV19
abundance: .

CDR3nt: TGTGCCACCAGCAGAGGGGACAGGTCAACCTCCTACGAGCAGTACTTC
CDR3aa: CATSRGDRSTSYEQYF
d_gene: TRBD1
j_gene: TRBJ2-7
v_gene: TRBV15
abundance: many

CDR3nt: TGTGCCAGCAGAGCAGGGGATGGATACACTGAAGCTTTCTTT
CDR3aa: CASRAGDGYTEAFF
d_gene: .
j_gene: TRBJ1-1
v_gene: TRBV11-2
abundance: .

CDR3nt: TGTGCCAGCAGTGAAGCGGTAACCTACGAGCAGTACTTC
CDR3aa: CASSEAVTYEQYF
d_gene: .
j_gene: TRBJ2-7
v_gene: TRBV2
abundance: .

CDR3nt: TGTGCCAGCAGTTTAAACGGCCGTAACTATGGCTACACCTTC
CDR3aa: CASSLNGRNYGYTF
d_gene: .
j_gene: TRBJ1-2
v_gene: TRBV27
abundance: few

CDR3nt: TGCGCCAGCAGCCCAGGGGCTAGCTTCGATGAGCAGTTCTTC
CDR3aa: CASSPGASFDEQFF
d_gene: .
j_gene: TRBJ2-1
v_gene: TRBV4-1
abundance: .

CDR3nt: TGTGCCAGCAGCCCCCCCCATTCAGGGCATCTCTACGAGCAGTACTTC
CDR3aa: CASSPPHSGHLYEQYF
d_gene: .
j_gene: TRBJ2-7
v_gene: TRBV9
abundance: few

CDR3nt: TGTGCCAGCAGTCTGACAGGGGCTTATCAGCCCCAGCATTTT
CDR3aa: CASSLTGAYQPQHF
d_gene: TRBD1
j_gene: TRBJ1-5
v_gene: TRBV9
abundance: .

CDR3nt: TGTGCCAGTAGTATGGACAGGGTCAATGAGCAGTTCTTC
CDR3aa: CASSMDRVNEQFF
d_gene: TRBD1
j_gene: TRBJ2-1
v_gene: TRBV19
abundance: .

CDR3nt: TGTGCCAGCAGCTTTGCCTCAGAGACCCAGTACTTC
CDR3aa: CASSFASETQYF
d_gene: .
j_gene: TRBJ2-5
v_gene: TRBV7-9
abundance: many

CDR3nt: TGCGCCAGCAGCGCCGGACTAGCGGGGGCCACCGGGGAGCTGTTTTTT
CDR3aa: CASSAGLAGATGELFF
d_gene: TRBD2
j_gene: TRBJ2-2
v_gene: TRBV4-1
abundance: .

CDR3nt: TGTGCCAGTAGTGAAACGACAGGCTGGAGACAGCCCCAGCATTTT
CDR3aa: CASSETTGWRQPQHF
d_gene: .
j_gene: TRBJ1-5
v_gene: TRBV19
abundance: .

CDR3nt: TGTGCCAGCAGTCTACCTCCTAGCGGGGGATCTACAGATACGCAGTATTTT
CDR3aa: CASSLPPSGGSTDTQYF
d_gene: TRBD2
j_gene: TRBJ2-3
v_gene: TRBV28
abundance: .

CDR3nt: TGTGCCAGCAGCCCGGGACAGAGCTACGAGCAGTACTTC
CDR3aa: CASSPGQSYEQYF
d_gene: TRBD1
j_gene: TRBJ2-7
v_gene: TRBV28
abundance: .

CDR3nt: TGTGCCAGCGGGACTAGCGGCGCCTACGAGCAGTACTTC
CDR3aa: CASGTSGAYEQYF
d_gene: TRBD2
j_gene: TRBJ2-7
v_gene: TRBV7-9
abundance: .

CDR3nt: TGTGCCAGCAGCTTGGGCACATCTGAAGCTTTCTTT
CDR3aa: CASSLGTSEAFF
d_gene: .
j_gene: TRBJ1-1
v_gene: TRBV5-4
abundance: .

CDR3nt: TGCGCCAGCAGCCCCGGGCCCAGTGGCTACACCTTC
CDR3aa: CASSPGPSGYTF
d_gene: .
j_gene: TRBJ1-2
v_gene: TRBV5-1
abundance: .

CDR3nt: TGTGCCAGCAGTTTAAGAACGGACTACGAGCAGTACTTC
CDR3aa: CASSLRTDYEQYF
d_gene: .
j_gene: TRBJ2-7
v_gene: TRBV28
abundance: once

CDR3nt: TGTGCCACCCGGACAGCCTATAGCAATCAGCCCCAGCATTTT
CDR3aa: CATRTAYSNQPQHF
d_gene: .
j_gene: TRBJ1-5
v_gene: TRBV27
abundance: .

CDR3nt: TGTGCCAGCAGCTTAGGGGAAACTGAGACCCAGTACTTC
CDR3aa: CASSLGETETQYF
d_gene: .
j_gene: TRBJ2-5
v_gene: TRBV7-8
abundance: few

CDR3nt: TGCGCCAGCAGCCAAGATCCTAGCGGGGGGAACGAGCAGTACTTC
CDR3aa: CASSQDPSGGNEQYF
d_gene: TRBD2
j_gene: TRBJ2-7
v_gene: TRBV4-1
abundance: .

CDR3nt: TGCGCCAGCAGCTTATTAGCTAGTAAAGAGACCCAGTACTTC
CDR3aa: CASSLLASKETQYF
d_gene: .
j_gene: TRBJ2-5
v_gene: TRBV5-1
abundance: .

CDR3nt: TGTGCCAGCAGTGAAGCGAGGGCCACCGGGGAACAGTTCTTC
CDR3aa: CASSEARATGEQFF
d_gene: .
j_gene: TRBJ2-1
v_gene: TRBV2
abundance: .